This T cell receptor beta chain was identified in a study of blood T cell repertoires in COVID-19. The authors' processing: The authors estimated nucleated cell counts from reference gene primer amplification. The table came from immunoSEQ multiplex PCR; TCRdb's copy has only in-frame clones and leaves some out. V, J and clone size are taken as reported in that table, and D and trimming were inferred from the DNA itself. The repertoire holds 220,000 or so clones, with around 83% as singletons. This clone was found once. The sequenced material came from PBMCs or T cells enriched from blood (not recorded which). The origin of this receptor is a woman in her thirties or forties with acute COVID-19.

For the CDR3, the DNA is TGTGCCAGCAGCGTTGCTAGATACGAGCAGTACTTC. Protein sequence: CASSVARYEQYF. The rearrangement joins TRBV2 to TRBJ2-7; no reliable D call. This CDR3 is built from 12 residues. The germline V gene encodes CDR1 SNHLY and CDR2 FYNNEI. Trimming removed 6 bases from V and 4 bases from J, with 10 bases in between.